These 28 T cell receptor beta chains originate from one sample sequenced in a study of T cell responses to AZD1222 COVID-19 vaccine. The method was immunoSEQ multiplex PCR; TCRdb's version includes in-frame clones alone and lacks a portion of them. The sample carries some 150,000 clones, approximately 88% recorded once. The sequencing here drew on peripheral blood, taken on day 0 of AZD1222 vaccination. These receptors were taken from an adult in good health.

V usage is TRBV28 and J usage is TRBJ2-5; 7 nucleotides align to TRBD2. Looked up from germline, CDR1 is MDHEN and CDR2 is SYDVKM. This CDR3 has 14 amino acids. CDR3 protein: CATGRGREAETQYF. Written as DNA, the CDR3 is TGTGCAACGGGGAGAGGCCGGGAGGCAGAGACCCAGTACTTC.

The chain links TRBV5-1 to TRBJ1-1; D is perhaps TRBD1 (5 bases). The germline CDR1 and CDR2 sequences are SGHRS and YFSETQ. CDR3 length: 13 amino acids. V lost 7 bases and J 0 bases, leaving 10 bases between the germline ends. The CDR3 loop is CASSRGMNTEAFF. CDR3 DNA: TGCGCCAGCTCGAGGGGCATGAACACTGAAGCTTTCTTT. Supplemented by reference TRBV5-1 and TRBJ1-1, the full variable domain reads KAGVTQTPRYLIKTRGQQVTLSCSPISGHRSVSWYQQTPGQGLQFLFEYFSETQRNKGNFPGRFSGRQFSNSRSEMNVSTLELGDSALYLCASSRGMNTEAFFGQGTRLTVV.

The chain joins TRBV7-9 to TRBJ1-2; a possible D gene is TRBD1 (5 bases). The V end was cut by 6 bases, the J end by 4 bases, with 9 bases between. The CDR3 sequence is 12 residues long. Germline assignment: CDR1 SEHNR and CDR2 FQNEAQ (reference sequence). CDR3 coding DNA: TGTGCCAGCAGTGACACAGGCTATGGCTACACCTTC. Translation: CASSDTGYGYTF.

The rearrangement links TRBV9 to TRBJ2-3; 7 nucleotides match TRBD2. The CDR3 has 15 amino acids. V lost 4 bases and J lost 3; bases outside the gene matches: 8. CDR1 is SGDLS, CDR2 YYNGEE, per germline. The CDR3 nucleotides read TGTGCCAGCAGCCAACTGAGCGGGGAGACAGATACGCAGTATTTT. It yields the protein CASSQLSGETDTQYF. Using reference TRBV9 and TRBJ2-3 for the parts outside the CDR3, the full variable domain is DSGVTQTPKHLITATGQRVTLRCSPRSGDLSVYWYQQSLDQGLQFLIQYYNGEERAKGNILERFSAQQFPDLHSELNLSSLELGDSALYFCASSQLSGETDTQYFGPGTRLTVL.

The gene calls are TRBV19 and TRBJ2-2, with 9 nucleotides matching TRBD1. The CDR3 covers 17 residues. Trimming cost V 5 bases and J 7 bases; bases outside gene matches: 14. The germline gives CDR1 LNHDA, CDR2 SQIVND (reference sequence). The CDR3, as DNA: TGTGCCAGTAGTGGGATCCCGGGGACAGGGACAGACGGGGAGCTGTTTTTT. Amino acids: CASSGIPGTGTDGELFF.

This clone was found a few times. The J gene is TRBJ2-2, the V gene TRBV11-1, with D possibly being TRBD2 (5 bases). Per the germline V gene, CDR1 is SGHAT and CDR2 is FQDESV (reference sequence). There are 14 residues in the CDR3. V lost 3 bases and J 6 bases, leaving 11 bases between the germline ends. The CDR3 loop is CASSFGVGAGELFF. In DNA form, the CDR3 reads TGTGCCAGCAGCTTCGGGGTCGGCGCCGGGGAGCTGTTTTTT.

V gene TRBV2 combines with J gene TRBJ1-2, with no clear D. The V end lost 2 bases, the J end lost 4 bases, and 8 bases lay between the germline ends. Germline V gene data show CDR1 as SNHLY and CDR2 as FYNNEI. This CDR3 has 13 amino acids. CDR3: CASSESELYGYTF. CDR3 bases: TGTGCCAGCAGTGAATCGGAGCTCTATGGCTACACCTTC.

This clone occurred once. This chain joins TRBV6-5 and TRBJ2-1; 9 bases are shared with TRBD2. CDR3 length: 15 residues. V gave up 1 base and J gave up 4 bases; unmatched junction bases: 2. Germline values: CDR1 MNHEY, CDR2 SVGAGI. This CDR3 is CASSYWRGGYNEQFF. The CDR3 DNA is TGTGCCAGCAGTTACTGGCGGGGGGGGTACAATGAGCAGTTCTTC.

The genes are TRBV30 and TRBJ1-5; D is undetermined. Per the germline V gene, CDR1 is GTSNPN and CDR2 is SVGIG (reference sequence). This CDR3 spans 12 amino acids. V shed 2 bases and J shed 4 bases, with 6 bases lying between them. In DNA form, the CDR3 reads TGTGCCTGGAGTCCGGGGAATCAGCCCCAGCATTTT. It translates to CAWSPGNQPQHF.

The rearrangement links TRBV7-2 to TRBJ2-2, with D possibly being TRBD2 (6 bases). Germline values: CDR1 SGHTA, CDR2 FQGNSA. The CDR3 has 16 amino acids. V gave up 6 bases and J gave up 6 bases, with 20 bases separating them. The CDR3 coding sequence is TGTGCCAGCAGTGAAATACCCGGGACTCCCCCCGGGGAGCTGTTTTTT. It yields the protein CASSEIPGTPPGELFF.

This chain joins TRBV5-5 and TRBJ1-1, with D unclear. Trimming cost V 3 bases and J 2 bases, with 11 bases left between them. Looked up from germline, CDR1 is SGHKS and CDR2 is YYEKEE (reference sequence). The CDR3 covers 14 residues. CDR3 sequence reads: CASSSTVRNTEAFF. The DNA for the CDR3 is TGTGCCAGCAGCTCCACCGTACGAAACACTGAAGCTTTCTTT.

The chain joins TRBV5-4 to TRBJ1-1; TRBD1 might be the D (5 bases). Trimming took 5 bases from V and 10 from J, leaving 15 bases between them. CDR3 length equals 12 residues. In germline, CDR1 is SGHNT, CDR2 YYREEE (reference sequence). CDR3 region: CASSSGPGGAFF. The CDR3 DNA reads TGTGCCAGCAGTTCGGGACCCGGGGGAGCTTTCTTT.

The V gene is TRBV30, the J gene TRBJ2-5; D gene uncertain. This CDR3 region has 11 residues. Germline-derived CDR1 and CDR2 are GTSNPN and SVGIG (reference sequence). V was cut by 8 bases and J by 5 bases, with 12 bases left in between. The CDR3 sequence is CARGSRETQYF. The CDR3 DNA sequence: TGTGCCCGTGGGTCGAGGGAGACCCAGTACTTC.

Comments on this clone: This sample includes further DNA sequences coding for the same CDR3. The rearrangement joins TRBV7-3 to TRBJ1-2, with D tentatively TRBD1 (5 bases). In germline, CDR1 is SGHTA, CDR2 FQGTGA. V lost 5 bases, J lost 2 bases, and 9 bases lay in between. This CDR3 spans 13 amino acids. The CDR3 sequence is CASSPDRNYGYTF. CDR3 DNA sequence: TGTGCCAGCAGCCCCGACAGAAACTATGGCTACACCTTC.

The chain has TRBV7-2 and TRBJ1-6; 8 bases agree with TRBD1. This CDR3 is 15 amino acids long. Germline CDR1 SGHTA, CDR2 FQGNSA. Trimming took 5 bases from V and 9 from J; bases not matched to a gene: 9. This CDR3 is CASSEAGTGGSPLHF. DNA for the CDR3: TGTGCCAGCAGCGAGGCCGGGACAGGAGGTTCACCCCTCCACTTT. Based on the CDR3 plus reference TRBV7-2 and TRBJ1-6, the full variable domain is GAGVSQSPSNKVTEKGKDVELRCDPISGHTALYWYRQSLGQGLEFLIYFQGNSAPDKSGLPSDRFSAERTGGSVSTLTIQRTQQEDSAVYLCASSEAGTGGSPLHFGNGTRLTVT.

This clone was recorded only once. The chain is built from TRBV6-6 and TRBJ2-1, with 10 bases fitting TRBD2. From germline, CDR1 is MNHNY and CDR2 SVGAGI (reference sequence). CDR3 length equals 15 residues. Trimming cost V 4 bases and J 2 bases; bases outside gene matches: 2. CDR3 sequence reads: CASSSGTSAYNEQFF. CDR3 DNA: TGTGCCAGCAGTTCCGGGACTAGCGCCTACAATGAGCAGTTCTTC.

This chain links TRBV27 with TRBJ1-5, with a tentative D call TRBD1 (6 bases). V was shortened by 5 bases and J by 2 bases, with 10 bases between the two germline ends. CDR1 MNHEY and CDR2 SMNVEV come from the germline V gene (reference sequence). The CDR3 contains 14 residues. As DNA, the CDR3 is TGTGCCAGCAGTCCAGGGGCAGGCAATCAGCCCCAGCATTTT. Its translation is CASSPGAGNQPQHF.

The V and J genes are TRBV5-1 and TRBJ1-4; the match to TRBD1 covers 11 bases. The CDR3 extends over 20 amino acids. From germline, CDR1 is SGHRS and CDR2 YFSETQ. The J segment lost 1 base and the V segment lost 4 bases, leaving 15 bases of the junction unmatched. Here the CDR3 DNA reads TGCGCCAGCAGCCCCTTTTCTCGGACAGGGGGCAGTCAAACTAATGAAAAACTGTTTTTT. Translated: CASSPFSRTGGSQTNEKLFF.

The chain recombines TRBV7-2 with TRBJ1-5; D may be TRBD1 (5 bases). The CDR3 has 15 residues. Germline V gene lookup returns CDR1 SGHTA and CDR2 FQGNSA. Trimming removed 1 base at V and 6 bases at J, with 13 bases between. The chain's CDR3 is CASSLEGYGGQPQHF. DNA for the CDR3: TGTGCCAGCAGCTTAGAAGGGTATGGGGGTCAGCCCCAGCATTTT.

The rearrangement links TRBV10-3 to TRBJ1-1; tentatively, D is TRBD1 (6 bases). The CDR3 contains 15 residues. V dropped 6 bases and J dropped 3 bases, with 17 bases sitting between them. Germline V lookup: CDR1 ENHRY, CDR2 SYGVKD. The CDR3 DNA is TGTGCCATCAGCCCATACGAGGGGGGGCACACTGAAGCTTTCTTT. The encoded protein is CAISPYEGGHTEAFF.

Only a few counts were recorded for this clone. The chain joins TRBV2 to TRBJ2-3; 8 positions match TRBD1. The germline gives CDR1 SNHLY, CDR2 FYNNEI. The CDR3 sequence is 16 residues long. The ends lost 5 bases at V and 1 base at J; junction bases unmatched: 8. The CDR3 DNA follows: TGTGCCAGCAGTAGCCCACAGGGGGTGGGCACAGATACGCAGTATTTT. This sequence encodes CASSSPQGVGTDTQYF.

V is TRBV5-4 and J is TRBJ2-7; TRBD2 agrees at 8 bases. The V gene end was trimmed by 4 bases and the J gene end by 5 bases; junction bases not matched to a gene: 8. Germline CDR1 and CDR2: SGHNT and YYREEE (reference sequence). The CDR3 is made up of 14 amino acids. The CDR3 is CASSLPPGGHEQYF. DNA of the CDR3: TGTGCCAGCAGCCTTCCTCCGGGGGGGCACGAGCAGTACTTC.

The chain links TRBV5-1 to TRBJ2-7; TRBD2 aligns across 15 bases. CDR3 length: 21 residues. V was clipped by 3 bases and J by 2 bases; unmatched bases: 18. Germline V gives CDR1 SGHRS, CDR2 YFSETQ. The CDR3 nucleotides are TGCGCCAGCAGCTACCCACGAGGGACTAGCGGGGGGCCAGACTCAACCTACGAGCAGTACTTC. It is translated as CASSYPRGTSGGPDSTYEQYF.

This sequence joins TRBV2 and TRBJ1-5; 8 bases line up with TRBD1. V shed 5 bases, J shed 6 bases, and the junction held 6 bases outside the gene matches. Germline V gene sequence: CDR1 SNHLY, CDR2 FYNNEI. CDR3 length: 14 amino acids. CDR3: CASSPDRDRQPQHF. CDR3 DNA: TGTGCCAGCAGTCCGGACAGGGACCGTCAGCCCCAGCATTTT. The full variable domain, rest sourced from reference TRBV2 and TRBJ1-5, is EPEVTQTPSHQVTQMGQEVILRCVPISNHLYFYWYRQILGQKVEFLVSFYNNEISEKSEIFDDQFSVERPDGSNFTLKIRSTKLEDSAMYFCASSPDRDRQPQHFGDGTRLSIL.

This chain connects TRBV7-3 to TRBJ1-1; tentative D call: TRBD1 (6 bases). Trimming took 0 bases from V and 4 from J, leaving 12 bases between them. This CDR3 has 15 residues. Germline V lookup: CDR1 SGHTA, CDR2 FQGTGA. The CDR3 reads CASSLTQQGTTEAFF. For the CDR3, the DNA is TGTGCCAGCAGCTTAACTCAACAGGGTACCACTGAAGCTTTCTTT.

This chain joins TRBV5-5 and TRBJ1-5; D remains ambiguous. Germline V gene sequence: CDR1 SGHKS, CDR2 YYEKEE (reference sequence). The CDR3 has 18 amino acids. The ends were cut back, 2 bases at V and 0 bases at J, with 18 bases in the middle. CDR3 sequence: CASSLGSQVVYSNQPQHF. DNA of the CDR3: TGTGCCAGCAGCTTAGGTAGCCAGGTCGTCTATAGCAATCAGCCCCAGCATTTT.

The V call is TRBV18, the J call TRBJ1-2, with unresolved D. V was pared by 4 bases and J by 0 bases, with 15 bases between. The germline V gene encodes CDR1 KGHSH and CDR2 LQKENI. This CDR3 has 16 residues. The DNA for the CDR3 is TGTGCCAGCTCACGATTAGAGGGTGGAACTAACTATGGCTACACCTTC. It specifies CASSRLEGGTNYGYTF. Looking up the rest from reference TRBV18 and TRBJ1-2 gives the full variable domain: NAGVMQNPRHLVRRRGQEARLRCSPMKGHSHVYWYRQLPEEGLKFMVYLQKENIIDESGMPKERFSAEFPKEGPSILRIQQVVRGDSAAYFCASSRLEGGTNYGYTFGSGTRLTVV.

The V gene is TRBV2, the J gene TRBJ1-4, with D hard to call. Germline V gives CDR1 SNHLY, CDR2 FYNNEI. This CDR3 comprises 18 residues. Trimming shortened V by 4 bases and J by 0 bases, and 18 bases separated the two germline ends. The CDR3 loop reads CASSGEARRGATNEKLFF. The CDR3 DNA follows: TGTGCCAGCAGTGGCGAGGCGAGACGTGGGGCAACTAATGAAAAACTGTTTTTT.